The 27 T cell receptor beta chains presented below share a single source sample, sequenced in a study of spatial heterogeneity in lung cancer. Time point in this sample: blood at routine non-recurrence follow-up after resection. TCRdb reanalysed the 5' RACE reads using MiXCR and keeps one entry per CDR3 protein. In the table there are 110,000 or so distinct CDR3 sequences, under 14% of which are singletons. Here the sequenced sample was PBMCs, taken at follow-up. Every receptor here comes from a female donor with early-stage non-small cell lung cancer.

V and J are TRBV2 and TRBJ2-3; D may be TRBD2 (6 bases). This CDR3 has 14 amino acids. CDR1 is SNHLY and CDR2 is FYNNEI in the germline V gene. The V end lost 3 bases, the J end lost 1 base, and 8 bases lay between the germline ends. Here the CDR3 reads CASSEASGTDTQYF. In DNA form, the CDR3 reads TGTGCCAGCAGTGAGGCTAGCGGCACAGATACGCAGTATTTT.

The chain has TRBV2 and TRBJ2-5; 12 positions agree with TRBD2. Germline CDR1 reads SNHLY; CDR2 reads FYNNEI. After removal of 3 bases from V and 0 bases from J, the junction contained 2 bases not matched to a gene. There are 16 residues in the CDR3. CDR3 in amino acids: CASSELAGGYQETQYF. The CDR3 DNA reads as TGTGCCAGCAGTGAGCTAGCGGGAGGGTACCAAGAGACCCAGTACTTC.

This clonotype was picked up a small number of times. The chain carries TRBV4-3 and TRBJ1-6, with 7 positions matching TRBD1. This CDR3 is built from 15 residues. Germline loops: CDR1 LGHNA, CDR2 YSLEER. After removal of 1 base from V and 9 bases from J, the junction contained 6 bases not matched to a gene. CDR3 in amino acids: CASSQVIRGGSPLHF. The DNA of the CDR3 is TGCGCCAGCAGCCAAGTAATCAGGGGGGGTTCACCCCTCCACTTT.

In this sample, this clonotype turned up a few times. The CDR3 sequence: CASSLRQGAPYEQYF. The DNA of the CDR3 is TGTGCCAGCAGTTTAAGGCAGGGGGCACCCTACGAGCAGTACTTC. The V gene is TRBV27, the J gene TRBJ2-7; 8 nucleotides match TRBD1. The CDR3 extends over 15 amino acids. Unmatched junction bases numbered 5, after V lost 2 bases and J lost 2 bases. Germline assignment: CDR1 MNHEY and CDR2 SMNVEV (reference sequence).

This clonotype was seen a few times. The chain couples TRBV7-3 to TRBJ2-7, with 8 positions matching TRBD2. From germline, CDR1 is SGHTA and CDR2 FQGTGA. V dropped 1 base and J dropped 2; count of bases not matched to a gene: 10. The CDR3 has 17 residues. This chain's CDR3 is CASSLSRREAAPYEQYF. CDR3 bases: TGTGCCAGCAGCTTAAGTCGGCGGGAGGCCGCGCCCTACGAGCAGTACTTC.

This clonotype was found many times. The rearrangement joins TRBV5-5 to TRBJ2-6; the D is unclear. The germline V gene has CDR1 SGHKS and CDR2 YYEKEE (reference sequence). CDR3 length: 18 amino acids. V shed 0 bases and J shed 1 base, with 14 bases lying between them. The CDR3 coding sequence is TGTGCCAGCAGCTTGGTGTTCCTTGGGTTTTCTGGGGCCAACGTCCTGACTTTC. It codes for CASSLVFLGFSGANVLTF.

This clonotype showed up just once. The chain joins TRBV6-5 to TRBJ2-5; 9 bases align to TRBD2. The trim removed 6 bases at V and 1 base at J, leaving 3 bases unmatched. Per the germline V gene, CDR1 is MNHEY and CDR2 is SVGAGI. CDR3 length equals 14 residues. In nucleotides, the CDR3 is TGTGCCAGCAGGAGACTAGCGGTCCAAGAGACCCAGTACTTC. It specifies CASRRLAVQETQYF.

Ten or more counts support this clonotype. The V call is TRBV11-2, the J call TRBJ1-1; 10 bases fit TRBD1. V shed 5 bases, J shed 5 bases, and the junction held 8 bases outside the gene matches. CDR3 size: 15 residues. The V gene's germline CDR1 is SGHAT and CDR2 FQNNGV. The CDR3 loop is CASSPETGGRTEAFF. In DNA, the CDR3 is TGTGCCAGCAGCCCCGAGACAGGGGGCAGGACTGAAGCTTTCTTT.

This clonotype was seen only a few times. V gene TRBV7-9 combines with J gene TRBJ1-3, with 7 bases matching TRBD1. Trimming cost V 4 bases and J 0 bases; bases outside gene matches: 6. This CDR3 has 16 amino acids. Germline V CDR1 and CDR2: SEHNR, FQNEAQ (reference sequence). Here the CDR3 DNA reads TGTGCCAGCAGCTCGACAGGGACTTTCTCTGGAAACACCATATATTTT. This sequence encodes CASSSTGTFSGNTIYF.

There are many counts of this clonotype. The chain uses TRBV28 and TRBJ1-5; the D gene is possibly TRBD1 (6 bases). Per the germline V gene, CDR1 is MDHEN and CDR2 is SYDVKM. V was cut by 6 bases and J by 3 bases, with 12 bases left in between. This CDR3 comprises 14 residues. The CDR3 DNA reads TGTGCCAGCAGATATGGACAGCCCAATCAGCCCCAGCATTTT. Residues: CASRYGQPNQPQHF.

The V gene is TRBV19, the J gene TRBJ1-5; TRBD1 matches at 10 bases. After removal of 9 bases from V and 1 base from J, the junction contained 9 bases not matched to a gene. CDR3 length: 16 residues. In germline, CDR1 is LNHDA, CDR2 SQIVND (reference sequence). CDR3 coding DNA: TGTGCCAGCCACCTTCGGGACAGGGGAAGCAATCAGCCCCAGCATTTT. Its translation is CASHLRDRGSNQPQHF.

The chain is built from TRBV7-3 and TRBJ1-3; 8 nucleotides match TRBD1. With 5 bases clipped from V and 6 bases from J, the junction kept 6 bases outside the gene matches. Germline-derived CDR1 and CDR2 are SGHTA and FQGTGA. The CDR3 is 14 amino acids. CDR3 protein: CASSPGTGQNTIYF. The CDR3 coding sequence is TGTGCCAGCAGCCCGGGGACAGGACAAAACACCATATATTTT.

Comment on this clonotype: Germline is not matched at one junction end, which may reflect a read error. The rearrangement joins TRBV6-4 to TRBJ1-2; D may be TRBD1 (5 bases). Germline CDR1 is MRHNA and CDR2 is SNTAGT. CDR3 length equals 10 residues. In nucleotides, the CDR3 is TGTGCCAGCAGTGACTCGGCAGGGCCCTTC. This gives the protein CASSDSAGPF.

The table lists this clonotype with a few counts. The chain couples TRBV7-9 to TRBJ2-7; 11 bases are shared with TRBD2. CDR3 length equals 18 residues. The germline V gene encodes CDR1 SEHNR and CDR2 FQNEAQ (reference sequence). After removal of 5 bases from V and 0 bases from J, the junction contained 12 bases not matched to a gene. Here the CDR3 reads CASSPAPTSGKSSYEQYV. CDR3 in DNA: TGTGCCAGCAGCCCCGCCCCGACTAGCGGGAAAAGCTCCTACGAGCAGTACGTC.

The chain links TRBV6-5 to TRBJ2-3; 15 positions agree with TRBD2. V shed 5 bases and J 5 bases; nucleotides not matched to a gene: 2. Germline CDR1 MNHEY, CDR2 SVGAGI. The CDR3 has 15 amino acids. In nucleotides, the CDR3 is TGTGCCAGCAGTGGACTAGCGGGAGGGGAAGATACGCAGTATTTT. Protein product: CASSGLAGGEDTQYF.

A few counts support this clonotype. The chain has TRBV4-1 and TRBJ1-4; D gene uncertain. The CDR3 is 17 amino acids. Trimming took off 0 bases at V and 0 bases at J, with 11 bases between the two ends. From germline, CDR1 is MGHRA and CDR2 YSYEKL. The CDR3 sequence: CASSQEPLRTTNEKLFF. CDR3 nucleotides: TGCGCCAGCAGCCAAGAACCTCTGAGGACAACTAATGAAAAACTGTTTTTT.

This clonotype has ten or more counts. The genes are TRBV29-1 and TRBJ2-3, with D unclear. This CDR3 spans 14 amino acids. Germline CDR1 and CDR2: SQVTM and ANQGSEA. Trimming took 7 bases from V and 0 from J, leaving 14 bases between them. The CDR3: CSASTFSSTDTQYF. CDR3 in DNA: TGCAGCGCTTCGACGTTTTCTAGCACAGATACGCAGTATTTT.

The chain couples TRBV19 to TRBJ1-5; TRBD1 matches at 7 bases. The J segment lost 4 bases and the V segment lost 9 bases, leaving 15 bases of the junction unmatched. Per the germline V gene, CDR1 is LNHDA and CDR2 is SQIVND (reference sequence). The CDR3 runs to 16 residues. The DNA of the CDR3 is TGTGCCAGAACCCCGACCGGGACAGCATCAAATCAGCCCCAGCATTTT. It encodes CARTPTGTASNQPQHF.

This rearrangement joins TRBV19 to TRBJ1-4; TRBD1 matches at 8 bases. The CDR3 sequence is 14 residues long. With V trimmed by 9 bases and J by 10 bases, 13 bases remained unmatched. Germline CDR1 and CDR2: LNHDA and SQIVND (reference sequence). The DNA of the CDR3 is TGTGCCAGCCCGGGACAGGACAATTGGGGAAAACTGTTTTTT. Translating gives CASPGQDNWGKLFF.

The rearrangement links TRBV11-2 to TRBJ2-5; the D gene is possibly TRBD2 (5 bases). V was cut by 1 base and J by 5 bases, with 17 bases left in between. This CDR3 region has 16 residues. The V gene's germline CDR1 is SGHAT and CDR2 FQNNGV. CDR3 sequence reads: CASSLVAGLGWETQYF. Written as DNA, the CDR3 is TGTGCCAGCAGCTTAGTGGCGGGTCTAGGATGGGAGACCCAGTACTTC.

This clonotype has a count of ten or more. This chain connects TRBV9 to TRBJ2-1, with 8 positions matching TRBD1. Germline trimming cut 4 bases from V and 9 bases from J; bases unmatched to any gene: 12. CDR1 is SGDLS, CDR2 YYNGEE, per germline. The CDR3 is made up of 15 amino acids. The CDR3 sequence is CASSFSTQGAGEQFF. DNA for the CDR3: TGTGCCAGCAGCTTTTCCACTCAGGGGGCCGGTGAGCAGTTCTTC.

This clonotype occurred a few times. The V call is TRBV28, the J call TRBJ1-5, with 8 bases lining up with TRBD1. Germline CDR1 is MDHEN and CDR2 is SYDVKM. The CDR3 sequence is 15 residues long. V dropped 5 bases and J dropped 6; count of bases not matched to a gene: 9. CDR3: CASSPPDRVAQPQHF. The DNA of the CDR3 is TGTGCCAGCAGTCCCCCGGACAGGGTTGCTCAGCCCCAGCATTTT.

At least ten counts were recorded for this clonotype. The rearrangement joins TRBV18 to TRBJ2-1; 11 bases match TRBD2. Germline loops: CDR1 KGHSH, CDR2 LQKENI. The CDR3 extends over 15 amino acids. With V trimmed by 5 bases and J by 5 bases, 5 bases remained unmatched. Here the CDR3 reads CASSAGTSGNNEQFF. As DNA, the CDR3 is TGTGCCAGCTCAGCCGGGACTAGCGGTAACAATGAGCAGTTCTTC.

This chain joins TRBV24-1 and TRBJ2-3; D remains ambiguous. This CDR3 comprises 15 residues. Germline V gene lookup returns CDR1 KGHDR and CDR2 SFDVKD. Trimming pared 4 bases from V and 4 bases from J, leaving 14 bases between. CDR3: CATSDSRTPSDTQYF. In DNA form, the CDR3 reads TGTGCCACCAGTGACTCCCGCACCCCTTCAGATACGCAGTATTTT.

Concerning this clonotype itself: A much larger clone sits a single nucleotide away, making a read error possible. V gene TRBV30 combines with J gene TRBJ2-2, with D hard to call. The germline gives CDR1 GTSNPN, CDR2 SVGIG (reference sequence). The CDR3 totals 15 residues. The CDR3 DNA is TGTGCCTGGAGTCAGAAGTGGCGGAACAGCGGGGAGCTGTTTTTT. Its translation: CAWSQKWRNSGELFF.

DNA of the CDR3: TGCAGTGCTAGCCCTCGAGCCCTGGGACTAGCCTCTCCAGGGGCCCAGTACTTC. It codes for CSASPRALGLASPGAQYF. The chain carries TRBV20-1 and TRBJ2-5, with TRBD2 matching over 9 bases. The J segment lost 9 bases and the V segment lost 3 bases, leaving 23 bases of the junction unmatched. Germline lookup yields CDR1 DFQATT and CDR2 SNEGSKA (reference sequence). CDR3 length equals 18 residues.

This clonotype was counted at least ten times. The chain has TRBV6-2 or TRBV6-3 and TRBJ2-3; D uncertain. The CDR3 is 13 amino acids. CDR1 and CDR2 from the germline V gene are MNHEY and SVGEGT. The germline V and J ends were trimmed by 2 bases and 4 bases, with 7 bases remaining between them. The CDR3: CASSYTTPDTQYF. For the CDR3, the DNA is TGTGCCAGCAGTTACACAACGCCAGATACGCAGTATTTT.